The clone carrying this T cell receptor (beta chain) was seen only a few times. Its cognate antigen is unknown. The authors produced TCR alpha and TCR beta cDNA libraries with sample barcodes and UMIs by 5'RACE using constant-segment primers. TCRdb independently ran MiXCR on the 5' RACE reads; one entry per CDR3 protein. The sample holds 290,000 or so distinct CDR3 sequences, just under 20% seen once. These data come from a study of T-cell memory formation after mild COVID-19. Background on the study: Largely donor-specific TCR clusters were found. The study's findings and limits: Clones contracting over day 15 to 85 were CD4/CD8 balanced, with later expanders leaning CD4+.

CDR3 length: 14 amino acids. With 6 bases clipped from V and 4 bases from J, the junction kept 11 bases outside the gene matches. Germline lookup yields CDR1 SQVTM and CDR2 ANQGSEA. V is TRBV29-1 and J is TRBJ1-1, with TRBD1 identical over 7 bases. Sequenced input: PBMCs or a T cell subset sorted from them (not recorded which). This receptor was taken from a man aged 18 to 29 who had mild COVID-19 (a few samples of this study predate the infection). Cell type and time point are not known. The CDR3 DNA sequence: TGCAGCGTAGCGGGGACAGCCATCCTCACTGAAGCTTTCTTT. This gives the protein CSVAGTAILTEAFF.